These 18 T cell receptor beta chains were all obtained from the same sample, sequenced in a study of cytomegalovirus exposure and HLA in healthy donors. PCR amplification relied on 60 Vbeta primers (plus 13 Jbeta primers). The table came from immunoSEQ multiplex PCR; TCRdb's copy has only in-frame clones and leaves some out. Here the sample spans a few hundred thousand clones, less than 80% being singletons. Material: PBMCs. All receptors derive from a girl aged 2 to 9 in good health and CMV-seronegative.

The V call is TRBV19, the J call TRBJ2-3, with 9 bases matching TRBD2. This CDR3 comprises 15 residues. V lost 2 bases to trimming and J lost 1 base; unmatched junction nucleotides: 1. Per germline, CDR1 LNHDA and CDR2 SQIVND (reference sequence). The CDR3 nucleotides read TGTGCCAGTAGTATACAGCGGGGGGGCACAGATACGCAGTATTTT. It yields the protein CASSIQRGGTDTQYF. The full variable domain, completed using reference TRBV19 and TRBJ2-3, is DGGITQSPKYLFRKEGQNVTLSCEQNLNHDAMYWYRQDPGQGLRLIYYSQIVNDFQKGDIAEGYSVSREKKESFPLTVTSAQKNPTAFYLCASSIQRGGTDTQYFGPGTRLTVL.

The CDR3 reads CASSEMDRANQPQHF. In DNA form, the CDR3 reads TGTGCCAGCAGTGAGATGGACAGGGCCAATCAGCCCCAGCATTTT. The chain links TRBV6-1 to TRBJ1-5; 8 nucleotides line up with TRBD1. This CDR3 spans 15 amino acids. Germline CDR1 and CDR2: MNHNS and SASEGT. Trimming removed 3 bases from V and 3 bases from J; junction bases left unmatched: 4.

This chain uses TRBV6-5 with TRBJ2-1; the D is unclear. V was clipped by 5 bases and J by 4 bases, with 9 bases between them. The V gene's germline CDR1 is MNHEY and CDR2 SVGAGI. CDR3 length: 13 residues. CDR3 in amino acids: CASSPEAYNEQFF. CDR3 sequence (DNA): TGTGCCAGCAGTCCAGAGGCTTACAATGAGCAGTTCTTC.

The genes are TRBV9 and TRBJ2-1, with 7 nucleotides matching TRBD2. The CDR3 totals 15 residues. Unmatched junction bases numbered 5, after V lost 0 bases and J lost 5 bases. In germline, CDR1 is SGDLS, CDR2 YYNGEE. The CDR3 reads CASSVASGTNNEQFF. In DNA, the CDR3 is TGTGCCAGCAGCGTAGCGAGCGGGACCAACAATGAGCAGTTCTTC.

In its sample, this clone was seen once. The CDR3 DNA follows: TGTGCCAGCAGCCCCGACAGGGTCTCTGGAAACACCATATATTTT. It codes for CASSPDRVSGNTIYF. The rearrangement joins TRBV6-1 to TRBJ1-3; 7 bases align to TRBD1. There are 15 residues in the CDR3. The ends lost 6 bases at V and 0 bases at J; junction bases unmatched: 5. Per the germline V gene, CDR1 is MNHNS and CDR2 is SASEGT.

The CDR3 region has the DNA TGCGCCAGCAGCCGGACAGGGGATCCTGGAAACACCATATATTTT. It encodes CASSRTGDPGNTIYF. This chain links TRBV5-1 with TRBJ1-3, with TRBD1 identical over 9 bases. The germline gives CDR1 SGHRS, CDR2 YFSETQ. The V segment lost 4 bases and the J segment 2 bases; nucleotides outside the gene matches: 4. The CDR3 runs 15 residues. The variable domain in full, completed from reference TRBV5-1 and TRBJ1-3, reads KAGVTQTPRYLIKTRGQQVTLSCSPISGHRSVSWYQQTPGQGLQFLFEYFSETQRNKGNFPGRFSGRQFSNSRSEMNVSTLELGDSALYLCASSRTGDPGNTIYFGEGSWLTVV.

The chain links TRBV19 to TRBJ2-6, with 9 bases matching TRBD2. The CDR3 length is 17 residues. From germline, CDR1 is LNHDA and CDR2 SQIVND (reference sequence). The V segment lost 2 bases and the J segment 4 bases; nucleotides outside the gene matches: 6. CDR3 nucleotide sequence: TGTGCCAGTAGTATAAGAGCGGGAGGCTCAGGGGCCAACGTCCTGACTTTC. The encoded protein is CASSIRAGGSGANVLTF.

The CDR3 loop is CAWKGQGAFYNYGYTF. The CDR3 region has the DNA TGTGCCTGGAAGGGACAGGGGGCCTTTTATAACTATGGCTACACCTTC. V is TRBV30 and J is TRBJ1-2; 12 positions agree with TRBD1. The CDR3 sequence is 16 residues long. The germline V gene has CDR1 GTSNPN and CDR2 SVGIG (reference sequence). V shed 4 bases and J 1 base; nucleotides not matched to a gene: 7.

The V and J genes are TRBV30 and TRBJ2-7, with a tentative D call TRBD2 (6 bases). The CDR3 runs 14 residues. Looked up from germline, CDR1 is GTSNPN and CDR2 is SVGIG (reference sequence). The V end was cut by 5 bases, the J end by 4 bases, with 18 bases between. The CDR3 sequence: CAWGGGASGYEQYF. For the CDR3, the DNA is TGTGCCTGGGGAGGCGGGGCCTCCGGTTACGAGCAGTACTTC.

The CDR3 DNA is TGTGCCAGCAGGCAACAGGGGGTCTATGCTGAAAAACTGTTTTTT. Its protein is CASRQQGVYAEKLFF. The chain employs TRBV2 and TRBJ1-4, with TRBD1 matching 8 bases. V dropped 6 bases and J dropped 7; count of bases not matched to a gene: 10. Germline V gene data show CDR1 as SNHLY and CDR2 as FYNNEI. The CDR3 runs to 15 residues.

V usage is TRBV19 and J usage is TRBJ2-1; 7 bases are shared with TRBD1. Germline V CDR1 and CDR2: LNHDA, SQIVND (reference sequence). With 4 bases clipped from V and 4 bases from J, the junction kept 4 bases outside the gene matches. This CDR3 has 14 amino acids. Here the CDR3 reads CASSTWDRYNEQFF. In DNA, the CDR3 is TGTGCCAGTAGTACATGGGACAGATACAATGAGCAGTTCTTC. The whole variable domain, filled in from reference TRBV19 and TRBJ2-1, reads DGGITQSPKYLFRKEGQNVTLSCEQNLNHDAMYWYRQDPGQGLRLIYYSQIVNDFQKGDIAEGYSVSREKKESFPLTVTSAQKNPTAFYLCASSTWDRYNEQFFGPGTRLTVL.

The chain employs TRBV7-2 and TRBJ2-3; D remains ambiguous. V lost 5 bases, J lost 2 bases, and 17 bases lay in between. The CDR3 runs to 16 residues. In germline, CDR1 is SGHTA, CDR2 FQGNSA. The CDR3 DNA reads TGTGCCAGCAGCCCGAGTAACTACCTTCTCACAGATACGCAGTATTTT. This translates into CASSPSNYLLTDTQYF.

This clone was observed once. V is TRBV6-4 and J is TRBJ1-6; D remains ambiguous. This CDR3 comprises 12 residues. Trimming shortened V by 4 bases and J by 8 bases, and 6 bases separated the two germline ends. CDR1 and CDR2 from the germline V gene are MRHNA and SNTAGT. The CDR3 loop reads CASSVRYSPLHF. The CDR3 nucleotides read TGTGCCAGCAGTGTGCGATATTCACCCCTCCACTTT.

The chain is built from TRBV4-2 and TRBJ1-5; no reliable D call. The CDR3 has 15 amino acids. The germline CDR1 and CDR2 sequences are LGHNA and YNFKEQ. V lost 5 bases to trimming and J lost 1 base, with 12 bases between them. CDR3 residues: CASSTSRGSNQPQHF. The CDR3 region has the DNA TGTGCCAGCAGCACATCCCGGGGAAGCAATCAGCCCCAGCATTTT.

This rearrangement joins TRBV5-4 to TRBJ2-7; TRBD2 is a possible D gene (5 bases). This CDR3 comprises 15 residues. Germline CDR1 is SGHNT and CDR2 is YYREEE (reference sequence). V was shortened by 2 bases and J by 7 bases, with 19 bases between the two germline ends. The CDR3, as DNA: TGTGCCAGCAGCTTAGATCCGGCCCTTCGAGGGGAGCAGTACTTC. The encoded protein is CASSLDPALRGEQYF.

This chain joins TRBV5-6 and TRBJ1-4; 7 bases agree with TRBD1. Germline-derived CDR1 and CDR2 are SGHDT and YYEEEE. The CDR3 loop spans 14 amino acids. After removal of 2 bases from V and 7 bases from J, the junction contained 5 bases not matched to a gene. CDR3 DNA: TGTGCCAGCAGCTTACCCCGGGACAGTGAAAAACTGTTTTTT. Translating it yields CASSLPRDSEKLFF.

The chain recombines TRBV27 with TRBJ2-7; no definite D call. The V end was cut by 0 bases, the J end by 2 bases, with 8 bases between. The CDR3 length is 14 residues. Germline lookup yields CDR1 MNHEY and CDR2 SMNVEV (reference sequence). CDR3 residues: CASSLSGPAYEQYF. The CDR3 nucleotides are TGTGCCAGCAGTTTATCGGGCCCGGCCTACGAGCAGTACTTC.

This chain connects TRBV23-1 to TRBJ2-2, with 7 positions matching TRBD1. TRBV23-1 is filed as an ORF, its function uncertain. The CDR3 runs to 17 residues. The V and J ends lost 1 base and 4 bases, in that order; junction bases with no gene match: 9. This CDR3 is CASSQLTGKGCTGELFF. In DNA form, the CDR3 reads TGCGCCAGCAGTCAATTGACAGGGAAGGGGTGCACCGGGGAGCTGTTTTTT.